A single TCR beta chain is shown here with its context. The antigen is unknown. TCRdb passed the reads through MiXCR, listing each CDR3 protein once. The sample gives fewer than 1,000,000 distinct CDR3 sequences, around 31% of which show up once; 11% to 15% is in the top ten. The data are from a study of T cell repertoires in cytomegalovirus infection. Study in general: Matching HLA type, along with CMV infection, was indicated by public TCR beta signatures.

V lost 6 bases, J lost 7 bases, and 8 bases stayed unmatched. Germline V gene lookup returns CDR1 MNHEY and CDR2 SVGAGI. The CDR3 runs 15 residues. General observations from the study: Dominant in the ex vivo response were TCR beta clonotypes restricted by HLA-C and specific for CMV. Cumulative frequency (of public TCR beta family members) identified carriers of CMV plus the relevant HLA.

The sample in question was cultured CD8+ T cells from PBMCs, obtained from culture after CMV antigen stimulation. The receptor's source is a human donor in good health (CMV status not recorded). Some clones in this sample may be carry-over from other donors' samples. The chain combines TRBV6-5 with TRBJ2-7; 14 positions match TRBD2. The CDR3 region is CASSFPTSGGDEQYF. CDR3 nucleotides: TGTGCCAGCAGCTTTCCGACTAGCGGGGGGGATGAGCAGTACTTC.